This TCR beta chain was obtained from a study of T cells in Graves' hyperthyroidism and ophthalmopathy. This clonotype has a count of ten or more. V was shortened by 3 bases and J by 5 bases, with 16 bases between the two germline ends. This CDR3 contains 15 residues. The germline V gene encodes CDR1 MNHEY and CDR2 SMNVEV (reference sequence). TCR beta CDR3 regions were amplified from RNA. In the first-round RT-PCR of the TCR CDR3, the HTBI primer set was used. TCRdb recomputed calls from the multiplex PCR reads with MiXCR, one row per CDR3 protein. The repertoire holds around 440,000 distinct CDR3 sequences, with approximately 14% as singletons. Newly diagnosed hyperthyroidism, duration under 2 months, in patients aged 18 to 65.

The sample was blood. V gene TRBV27 combines with J gene TRBJ2-5, with a possible D match to TRBD1 (6 bases). The receptor was isolated from a woman between 18 and 29 years old with Graves' hyperthyroidism. CDR3 nucleotides: TGTGCCAGCAGTTTGGGGACAATGGGTCGCGAGACCCAGTACTTC. It encodes CASSLGTMGRETQYF.